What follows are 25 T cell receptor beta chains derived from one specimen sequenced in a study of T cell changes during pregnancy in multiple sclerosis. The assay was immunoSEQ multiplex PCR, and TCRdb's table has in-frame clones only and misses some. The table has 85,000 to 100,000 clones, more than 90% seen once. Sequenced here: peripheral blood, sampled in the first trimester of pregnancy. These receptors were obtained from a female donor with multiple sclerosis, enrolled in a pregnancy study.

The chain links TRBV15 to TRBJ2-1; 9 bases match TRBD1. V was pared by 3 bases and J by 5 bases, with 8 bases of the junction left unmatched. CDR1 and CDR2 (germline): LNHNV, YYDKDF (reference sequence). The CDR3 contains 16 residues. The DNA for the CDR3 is TGTGCCACCAGCAGCCCCCCGGGACAGGGTAACAATGAGCAGTTCTTC. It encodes CATSSPPGQGNNEQFF.

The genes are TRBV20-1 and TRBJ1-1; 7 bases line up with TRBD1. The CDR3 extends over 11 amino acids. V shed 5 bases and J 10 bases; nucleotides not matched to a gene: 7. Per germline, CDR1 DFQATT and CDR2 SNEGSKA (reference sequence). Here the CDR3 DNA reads TGCAGTGCTTACAGGGACAGTAGAGCTTTCTTT. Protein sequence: CSAYRDSRAFF.

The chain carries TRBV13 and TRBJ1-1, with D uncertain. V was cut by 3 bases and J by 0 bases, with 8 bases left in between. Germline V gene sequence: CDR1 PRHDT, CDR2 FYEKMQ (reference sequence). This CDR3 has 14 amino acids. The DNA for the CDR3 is TGTGCCAGCAGCTTGCGAGGTTTGAACACTGAAGCTTTCTTT. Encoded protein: CASSLRGLNTEAFF.

The CDR3 loop reads CASSFRVVGTEAFF. Written as DNA, the CDR3 is TGTGCCAGCAGTTTCAGGGTCGTGGGCACTGAAGCTTTCTTT. The chain combines TRBV27 with TRBJ1-1, with D possibly matching TRBD1 (5 bases). The CDR3 is 14 amino acids. The V end lost 3 bases, the J end lost 4 bases, and 12 bases lay between the germline ends. Germline V gives CDR1 MNHEY, CDR2 SMNVEV (reference sequence).

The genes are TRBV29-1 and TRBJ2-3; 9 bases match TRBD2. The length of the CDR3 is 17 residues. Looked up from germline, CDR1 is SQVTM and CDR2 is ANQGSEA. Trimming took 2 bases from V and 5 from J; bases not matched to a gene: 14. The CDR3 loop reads CSVEPSIIAGEGDTQYF. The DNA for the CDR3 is TGCAGCGTTGAACCAAGTATAATAGCGGGAGAAGGAGATACGCAGTATTTT.

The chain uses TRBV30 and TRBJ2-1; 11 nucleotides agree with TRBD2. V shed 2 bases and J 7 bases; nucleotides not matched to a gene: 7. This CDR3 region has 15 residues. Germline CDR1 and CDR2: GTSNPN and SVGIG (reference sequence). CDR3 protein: CAWSPGLAGGNEQFF. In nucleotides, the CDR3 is TGTGCCTGGAGTCCGGGGTTAGCGGGAGGGAATGAGCAGTTCTTC. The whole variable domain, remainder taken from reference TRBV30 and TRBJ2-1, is SQTIHQWPATLVQPVGSPLSLECTVEGTSNPNLYWYRQAAGRGLQLLFYSVGIGQISSEVPQNLSASRPQDRQFILSSKKLLLSDSGFYLCAWSPGLAGGNEQFFGPGTRLTVL.

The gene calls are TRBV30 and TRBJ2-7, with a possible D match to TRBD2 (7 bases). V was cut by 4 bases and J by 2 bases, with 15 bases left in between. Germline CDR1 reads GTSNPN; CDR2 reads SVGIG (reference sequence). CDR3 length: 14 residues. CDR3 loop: CAWTLRGAAYEQYF. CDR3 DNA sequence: TGTGCCTGGACCCTCCGGGGGGCCGCCTACGAGCAGTACTTC.

This chain's CDR3 is CASSLERDYGYTF. CDR3 in DNA: TGTGCCAGCAGCTTGGAACGGGACTATGGCTACACCTTC. V is TRBV5-4 and J is TRBJ1-2; D call uncertain. CDR1 is SGHNT, CDR2 YYREEE, per germline (reference sequence). The V end was cut by 0 bases, the J end by 3 bases, with 6 bases between. The CDR3 runs to 13 residues.

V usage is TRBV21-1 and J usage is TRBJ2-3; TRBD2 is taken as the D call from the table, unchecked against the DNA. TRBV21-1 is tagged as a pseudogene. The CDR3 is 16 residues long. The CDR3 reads CASSKVREVSTDTQYF. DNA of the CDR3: TGTGCCAGCAGCAAAGTCCGGGAGGTCAGCACAGATACGCAGTATTTT.

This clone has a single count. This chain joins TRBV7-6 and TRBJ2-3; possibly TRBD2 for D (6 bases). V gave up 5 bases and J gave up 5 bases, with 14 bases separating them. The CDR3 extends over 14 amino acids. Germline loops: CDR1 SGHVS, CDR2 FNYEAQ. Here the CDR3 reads CASSQAGPGDTQYF. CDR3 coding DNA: TGTGCCAGCAGCCAGGCGGGACCGGGAGATACGCAGTATTTT.

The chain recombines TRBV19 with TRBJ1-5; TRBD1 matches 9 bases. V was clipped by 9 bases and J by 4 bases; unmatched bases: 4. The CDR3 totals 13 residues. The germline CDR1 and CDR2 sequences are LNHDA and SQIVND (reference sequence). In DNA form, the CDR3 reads TGTGCCAGCCGGGACAGGGATAATCAGCCCCAGCATTTT. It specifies CASRDRDNQPQHF.

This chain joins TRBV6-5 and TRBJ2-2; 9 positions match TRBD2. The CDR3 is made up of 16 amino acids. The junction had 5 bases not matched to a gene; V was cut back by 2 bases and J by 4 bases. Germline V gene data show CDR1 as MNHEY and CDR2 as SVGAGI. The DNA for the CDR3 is TGTGCCAGCAGTTACCTCCTAGCGGGACGCACCGGGGAGCTGTTTTTT. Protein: CASSYLLAGRTGELFF.

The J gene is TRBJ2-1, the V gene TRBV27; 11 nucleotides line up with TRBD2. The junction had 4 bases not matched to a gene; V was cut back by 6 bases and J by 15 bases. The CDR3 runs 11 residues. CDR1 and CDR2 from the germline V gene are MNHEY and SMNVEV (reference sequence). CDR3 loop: CASRASGRSFF. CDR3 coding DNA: TGTGCCAGCAGGGCTAGCGGGAGGTCGTTCTTC.

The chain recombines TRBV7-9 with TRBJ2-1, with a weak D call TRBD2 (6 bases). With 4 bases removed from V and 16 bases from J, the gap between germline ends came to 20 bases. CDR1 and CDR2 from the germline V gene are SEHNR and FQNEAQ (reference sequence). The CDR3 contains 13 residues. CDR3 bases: TGTGCCAGCAGCTCTACCCGACTAGATTTTTATTTCTTC. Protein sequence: CASSSTRLDFYFF.

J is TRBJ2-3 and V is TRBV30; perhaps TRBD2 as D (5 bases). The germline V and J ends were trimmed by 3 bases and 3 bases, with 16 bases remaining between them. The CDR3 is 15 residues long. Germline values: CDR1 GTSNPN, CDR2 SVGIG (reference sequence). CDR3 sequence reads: CAWRPMGVETDTQYF. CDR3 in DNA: TGTGCCTGGAGACCGATGGGAGTAGAGACAGATACGCAGTATTTT.

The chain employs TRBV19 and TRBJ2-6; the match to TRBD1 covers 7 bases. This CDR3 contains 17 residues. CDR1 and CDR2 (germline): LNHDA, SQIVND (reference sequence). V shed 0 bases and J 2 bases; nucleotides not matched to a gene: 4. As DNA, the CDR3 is TGTGCCAGTAGTATAGAGAGGGGGCTCCCTGGGGCCAACGTCCTGACTTTC. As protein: CASSIERGLPGANVLTF.

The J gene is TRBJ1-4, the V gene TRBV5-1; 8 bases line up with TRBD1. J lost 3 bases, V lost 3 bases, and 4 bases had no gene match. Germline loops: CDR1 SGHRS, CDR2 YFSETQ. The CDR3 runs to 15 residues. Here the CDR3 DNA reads TGCGCCAGCAGCTGGGTGACAGGGGCTAATGAAAAACTGTTTTTT. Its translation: CASSWVTGANEKLFF.

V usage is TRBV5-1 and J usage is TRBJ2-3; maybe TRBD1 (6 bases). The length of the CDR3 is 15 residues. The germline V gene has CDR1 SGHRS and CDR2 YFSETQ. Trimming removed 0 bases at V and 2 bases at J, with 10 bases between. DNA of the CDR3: TGCGCCAGCAGCTTGGGGCAGGGGACCACAGATACGCAGTATTTT. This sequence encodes CASSLGQGTTDTQYF.

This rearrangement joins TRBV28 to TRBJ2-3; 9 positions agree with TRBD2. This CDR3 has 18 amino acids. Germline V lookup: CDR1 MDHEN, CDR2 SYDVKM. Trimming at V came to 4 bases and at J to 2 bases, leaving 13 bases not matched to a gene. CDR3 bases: TGTGCCAGCAGTTCTAACGGACTAGCGATAGGTTTCACAGATACGCAGTATTTT. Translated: CASSSNGLAIGFTDTQYF. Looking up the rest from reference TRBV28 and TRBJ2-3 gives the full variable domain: DVKVTQSSRYLVKRTGEKVFLECVQDMDHENMFWYRQDPGLGLRLIYFSYDVKMKEKGDIPEGYSVSREKKERFSLILESASTNQTSMYLCASSSNGLAIGFTDTQYFGPGTRLTVL.

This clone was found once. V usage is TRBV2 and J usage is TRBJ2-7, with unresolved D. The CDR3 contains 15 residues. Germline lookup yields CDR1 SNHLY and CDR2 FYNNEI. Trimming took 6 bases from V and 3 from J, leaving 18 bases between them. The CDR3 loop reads CASRGLVGLGYEQYF. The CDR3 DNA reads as TGTGCCAGCAGGGGCCTCGTTGGTTTGGGCTACGAGCAGTACTTC.

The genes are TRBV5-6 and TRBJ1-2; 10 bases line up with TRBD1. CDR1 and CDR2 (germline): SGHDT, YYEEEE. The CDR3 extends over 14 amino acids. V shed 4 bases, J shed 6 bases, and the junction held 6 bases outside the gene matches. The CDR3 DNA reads TGTGCCAGCAGCGACCAGACAGGGGGCCATGGCTACACCTTC. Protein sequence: CASSDQTGGHGYTF. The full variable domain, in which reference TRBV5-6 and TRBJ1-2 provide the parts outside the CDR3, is DAGVTQSPTHLIKTRGQQVTLRCSPKSGHDTVSWYQQALGQGPQFIFQYYEEEERQRGNFPDRFSGHQFPNYSSELNVNALLLGDSALYLCASSDQTGGHGYTFGSGTRLTVV.

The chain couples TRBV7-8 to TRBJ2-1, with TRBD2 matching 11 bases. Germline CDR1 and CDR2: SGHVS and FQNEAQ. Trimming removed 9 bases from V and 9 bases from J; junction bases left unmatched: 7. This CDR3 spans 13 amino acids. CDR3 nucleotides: TGTGCCAGTAGCGGGAGGGCCTTCGGTGAGCAGTTCTTC. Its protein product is CASSGRAFGEQFF.

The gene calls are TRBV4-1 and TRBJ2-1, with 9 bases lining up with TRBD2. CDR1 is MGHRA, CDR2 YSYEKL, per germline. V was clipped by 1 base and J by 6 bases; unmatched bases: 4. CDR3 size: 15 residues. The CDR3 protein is CASSQVGLASNEQFF. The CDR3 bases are TGCGCCAGCAGCCAAGTCGGACTAGCGAGCAATGAGCAGTTCTTC.

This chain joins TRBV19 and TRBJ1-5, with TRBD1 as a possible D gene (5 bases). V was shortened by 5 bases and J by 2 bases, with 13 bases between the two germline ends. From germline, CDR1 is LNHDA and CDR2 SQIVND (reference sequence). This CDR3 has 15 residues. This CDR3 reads CASSSPGWGNQPQHF. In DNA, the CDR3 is TGTGCCAGTAGTTCCCCAGGGTGGGGCAATCAGCCCCAGCATTTT.

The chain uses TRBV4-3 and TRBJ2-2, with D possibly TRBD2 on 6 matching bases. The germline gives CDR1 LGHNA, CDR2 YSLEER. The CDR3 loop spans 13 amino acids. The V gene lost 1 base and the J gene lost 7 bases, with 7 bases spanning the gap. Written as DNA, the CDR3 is TGCGCCAGCAGCCAAGTGCGGGACGGGGAGCTGTTTTTT. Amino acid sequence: CASSQVRDGELFF.